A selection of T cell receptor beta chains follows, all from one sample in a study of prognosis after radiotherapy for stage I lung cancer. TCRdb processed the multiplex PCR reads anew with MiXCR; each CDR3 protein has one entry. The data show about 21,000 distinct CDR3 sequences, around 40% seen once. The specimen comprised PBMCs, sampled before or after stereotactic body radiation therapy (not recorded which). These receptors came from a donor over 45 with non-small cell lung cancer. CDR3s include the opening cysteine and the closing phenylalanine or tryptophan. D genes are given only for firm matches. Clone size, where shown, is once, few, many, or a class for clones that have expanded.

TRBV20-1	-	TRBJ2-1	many	CSARDMSSYNEQFF	TGCAGTGCTAGGGACATGAGCTCCTACAATGAGCAGTTCTTC
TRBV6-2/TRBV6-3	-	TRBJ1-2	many	CASRRHGGGYTF	TGTGCCAGCAGAAGGCACGGCGGCGGCTACACCTTC
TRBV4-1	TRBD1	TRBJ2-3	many	CASSQERTGYTDTQYF	TGCGCCAGCAGCCAAGAGAGGACAGGGTACACAGATACGCAGTATTTT
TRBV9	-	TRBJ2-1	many	CASSVEDQEGNEQFF	TGTGCCAGCAGCGTAGAGGACCAAGAGGGGAATGAGCAGTTCTTC
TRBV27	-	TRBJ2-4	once	CASSFRKPNEKFF	TGTGCCAGCAGTTTTCGGAAACCCAATGAGAAGTTCTTC
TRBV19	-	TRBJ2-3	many	CASSRPPRTDTQYF	TGTGCCAGTAGTAGGCCACCACGCACAGATACGCAGTATTTT
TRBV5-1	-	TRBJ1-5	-	CASSLGVTSNQPQHF	TGCGCCAGCAGCTTGGGAGTCACCAGCAATCAGCCCCAGCATTTT
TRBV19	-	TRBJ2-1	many	CASSRGSYNEQFF	TGTGCCAGTAGTAGGGGCAGTTACAATGAGCAGTTCTTC
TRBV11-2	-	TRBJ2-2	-	CASSFKANTGELFF	TGTGCCAGCAGCTTTAAGGCGAACACCGGGGAGCTGTTTTTT
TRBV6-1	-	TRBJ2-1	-	CVSSKGGVNNEQFF	TGTGTCAGCAGTAAGGGGGGGGTTAACAATGAGCAGTTCTTC
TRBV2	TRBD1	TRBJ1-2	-	CAKNTRSGDRVGYTF	TGTGCCAAAAACACTAGATCCGGCGACAGGGTGGGCTACACCTTC
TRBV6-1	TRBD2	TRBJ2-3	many	CASSRTSGSTDTQYF	TGTGCCAGCAGCCGGACTAGCGGGAGCACAGATACGCAGTATTTT
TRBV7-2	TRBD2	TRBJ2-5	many	CASSLAGLGETQYF	TGTGCCAGCAGCTTAGCGGGACTAGGGGAGACCCAGTACTTC
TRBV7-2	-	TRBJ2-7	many	CASSLGAGRSYEQYF	TGTGCCAGCAGCTTAGGGGCGGGGCGCTCCTACGAGCAGTACTTC
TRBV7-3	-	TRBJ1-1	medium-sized	CASSISRRGGLNTEAFF	TGTGCCAGCAGCATAAGCCGGCGTGGAGGATTGAACACTGAAGCTTTCTTT
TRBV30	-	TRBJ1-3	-	CAWTASSGNTIYF	TGTGCCTGGACTGCAAGCTCTGGAAACACCATATATTTT
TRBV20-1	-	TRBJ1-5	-	CSTRGDINQPQHF	TGCAGTACTAGAGGGGATATCAATCAGCCCCAGCATTTT
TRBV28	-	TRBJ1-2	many	CASSSDSYGYTF	TGTGCCAGCAGTTCCGACAGCTATGGCTACACCTTC
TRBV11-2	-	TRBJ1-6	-	CASSFLTESPLHF	TGTGCCAGCAGCTTCCTAACGGAATCACCCCTCCACTTT
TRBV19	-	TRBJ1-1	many	CASSKRQNTEAFF	TGTGCCAGTAGTAAGCGGCAGAACACTGAAGCTTTCTTT
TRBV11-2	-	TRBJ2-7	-	CASSLLAYEQYF	TGTGCCAGCAGCCTACTAGCCTACGAGCAGTACTTC
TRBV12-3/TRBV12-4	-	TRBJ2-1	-	CASSLVQVYSYNEQFF	TGTGCCAGCAGTTTAGTCCAGGTGTATTCCTACAATGAGCAGTTCTTC
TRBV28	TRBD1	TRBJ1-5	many	CASSLISGTGNQPQHF	TGTGCCAGCAGTTTGATTTCGGGGACAGGCAATCAGCCCCAGCATTTT
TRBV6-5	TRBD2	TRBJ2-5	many	CASSYSPAGTRGQETQYF	TGTGCCAGCAGTTACTCGCCTGCTGGGACTAGGGGCCAAGAGACCCAGTACTTC
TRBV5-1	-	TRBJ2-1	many	CASSPPGQEQFF	TGCGCCAGCAGCCCACCCGGGCAAGAGCAGTTCTTC
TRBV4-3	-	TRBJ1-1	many	CASSQGNYMGAEAFF	TGCGCCAGCAGCCAAGGTAATTATATGGGGGCTGAAGCTTTCTTT
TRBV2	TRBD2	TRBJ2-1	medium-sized	CASRTGTSSNEQFF	TGTGCCAGCAGGACCGGGACTAGCAGCAATGAGCAGTTCTTC
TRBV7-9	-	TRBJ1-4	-	CASSADAEKLFF	TGTGCCAGCAGCGCCGATGCTGAAAAACTGTTTTTT
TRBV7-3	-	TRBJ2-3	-	CAIISRGLRTDTQYF	TGTGCCATCATCTCCCGCGGACTACGCACAGATACGCAGTATTTT
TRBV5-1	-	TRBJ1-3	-	CASSLADRGNTIYF	TGCGCCAGCAGCTTGGCCGACAGAGGAAACACCATATATTTT
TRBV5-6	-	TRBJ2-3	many	CASSFAAGYTDTQYF	TGTGCCAGCAGCTTTGCGGCGGGTTACACAGATACGCAGTATTTT